This is a list of T cell receptor beta chains from one sample in a study of T cell repertoires in cytomegalovirus infection. One entry per CDR3 protein results from TCRdb running MiXCR on the reads. The sample has hundreds of thousands of distinct CDR3 sequences, around a third seen once. Antigens of these TCRs are unknown. The sequencing here drew on cultured CD8+ T cells from PBMCs, taken from culture after CMV antigen stimulation. Receptors originate from a human donor in good health (CMV status not recorded). Some clones in this sample may be carry-over from other donors' samples. Each CDR3 is given with its conserved first and last residue. D genes are given only for firm matches. A row's size may be missing; if present it is once, few, many or a size class.

CDR3: CASSQGILLAYEQYF
DNA: TGCGCCAGCAGCCAAGGGATACTGCTTGCCTACGAGCAGTACTTC
size: few
D: NA
J: TRBJ2-7
V: TRBV4-1

CDR3: CASTGRGLGTGELFF
DNA: TGTGCCAGTACCGGAAGGGGTTTGGGCACCGGGGAGCTGTTTTTT
size: NA
D: NA
J: TRBJ2-2
V: TRBV19

CDR3: CASSTPQDREVGYTF
DNA: TGTGCCAGTAGTACACCTCAGGACAGGGAGGTCGGCTACACCTTC
size: NA
D: TRBD1
J: TRBJ1-2
V: TRBV19

CDR3: CASTGQGYEQYF
DNA: TGTGCCAGCACCGGTCAAGGTTACGAGCAGTACTTC
size: NA
D: NA
J: TRBJ2-7
V: TRBV6-2/TRBV6-3

CDR3: CASQGGRPDFYEQYF
DNA: TGTGCCAGTCAAGGGGGCAGGCCGGATTTTTACGAGCAGTACTTC
size: NA
D: TRBD1
J: TRBJ2-7
V: TRBV7-9

CDR3: CASSYGTVAEQYF
DNA: TGTGCCAGCAGTTACGGGACAGTCGCCGAGCAGTACTTC
size: NA
D: TRBD1
J: TRBJ2-7
V: TRBV6-2/TRBV6-3

CDR3: CASSFIWGDGYTF
DNA: TGTGCCAGCAGTTTTATCTGGGGAGATGGCTACACCTTC
size: NA
D: NA
J: TRBJ1-2
V: TRBV27

CDR3: CASSVRTLNSPLHF
DNA: TGTGCCAGCAGCGTTCGAACTCTCAATTCACCCCTCCACTTT
size: NA
D: NA
J: TRBJ1-6
V: TRBV5-4

CDR3: CASSLTSGLGDEQFF
DNA: TGTGCCAGCAGCTTAACGAGCGGACTTGGGGATGAGCAGTTCTTC
size: many
D: NA
J: TRBJ2-1
V: TRBV7-3

CDR3: CASSEPGDVGYTF
DNA: TGTGCCAGCAGTGAACCCGGGGATGTTGGCTACACCTTC
size: NA
D: NA
J: TRBJ1-2
V: TRBV25-1

CDR3: CASSAPTQRGVHEQYF
DNA: TGCGCCAGCAGCGCCCCGACCCAGCGGGGGGTCCACGAGCAGTACTTC
size: NA
D: TRBD2
J: TRBJ2-7
V: TRBV5-1

CDR3: CASSLRLAGISGELFF
DNA: TGTGCCAGCAGCTTGAGACTAGCGGGGATTTCCGGGGAGCTGTTTTTT
size: few
D: TRBD2
J: TRBJ2-2
V: TRBV5-5

CDR3: CASSLEQGGTGELFF
DNA: TGCGCCAGCAGCTTGGAACAGGGCGGCACCGGGGAGCTGTTTTTT
size: NA
D: NA
J: TRBJ2-2
V: TRBV5-1

CDR3: CASSLLGDRGQNEQFF
DNA: TGTGCCAGCAGCTTGCTGGGAGACAGGGGGCAAAATGAGCAGTTCTTC
size: NA
D: TRBD1
J: TRBJ2-1
V: TRBV7-9

CDR3: CASSQEAGLNEQFF
DNA: TGCGCCAGCAGCCAAGAAGCGGGGCTGAATGAGCAGTTCTTC
size: few
D: TRBD2
J: TRBJ2-1
V: TRBV4-1

CDR3: CASSLALITSGGYQETQYF
DNA: TGTGCCAGCAGCTTAGCCTTGATCACTAGCGGGGGGTACCAAGAGACCCAGTACTTC
size: many
D: TRBD2
J: TRBJ2-5
V: TRBV7-6

CDR3: CASSQDNPIEQFF
DNA: TGCGCCAGCAGCCAAGATAACCCCATAGAGCAGTTCTTC
size: NA
D: NA
J: TRBJ2-1
V: TRBV4-3

CDR3: CASSQDRDTRGELFF
DNA: TGCGCCAGCAGCCAAGATCGAGACACGAGGGGGGAGCTGTTTTTT
size: NA
D: NA
J: TRBJ2-2
V: TRBV4-1

CDR3: CASSIGAGPLYNEQFF
DNA: TGTGCCAGTAGTATAGGAGCGGGGCCTCTCTACAATGAGCAGTTCTTC
size: NA
D: TRBD2
J: TRBJ2-1
V: TRBV19

CDR3: CASSYSRGWNEKLFF
DNA: TGTGCCAGCAGTTACTCGAGGGGCTGGAATGAAAAACTGTTTTTT
size: NA
D: NA
J: TRBJ1-4
V: TRBV6-6

CDR3: CASSQGYLGTEYQETQYF
DNA: TGTGCCAGCAGCCAAGGATACCTCGGGACAGAGTACCAAGAGACCCAGTACTTC
size: few
D: TRBD1
J: TRBJ2-5
V: TRBV4-2

CDR3: CASISNTGGFYNEQFF
DNA: TGTGCCAGCATCTCGAACACAGGAGGGTTTTACAATGAGCAGTTCTTC
size: few
D: NA
J: TRBJ2-1
V: TRBV7-2

CDR3: CASSSSRGLRTEAFF
DNA: TGTGCCAGCAGCTCCTCTCGGGGGCTGAGGACTGAAGCTTTCTTT
size: few
D: NA
J: TRBJ1-1
V: TRBV11-2

CDR3: CASSPPKTSGGEDTQYF
DNA: TGTGCCAGCAGCCCCCCCAAAACTAGCGGGGGGGAAGATACGCAGTATTTT
size: many
D: TRBD2
J: TRBJ2-3
V: TRBV7-4

CDR3: CASSLVDQGAGEQYF
DNA: TGTGCCAGCAGCTTGGTTGATCAGGGGGCTGGCGAGCAGTACTTC
size: NA
D: TRBD1
J: TRBJ2-7
V: TRBV5-5

CDR3: CASSGTEVYEQFF
DNA: TGTGCCAGCAGCGGTACCGAGGTCTATGAGCAGTTCTTC
size: NA
D: NA
J: TRBJ2-1
V: TRBV7-9

CDR3: CASSPHRGETQYF
DNA: TGTGCCAGCAGTCCTCACAGGGGGGAGACCCAGTACTTC
size: few
D: TRBD1
J: TRBJ2-5
V: TRBV27

CDR3: CASNKSGEEGYTF
DNA: TGTGCCAGCAACAAATCAGGGGAGGAAGGCTACACCTTC
size: few
D: NA
J: TRBJ1-2
V: TRBV7-4

CDR3: CASSLEPTGNYGYTF
DNA: TGTGCCAGCAGTTTAGAACCGACAGGAAACTATGGCTACACCTTC
size: NA
D: NA
J: TRBJ1-2
V: TRBV12-3/TRBV12-4

CDR3: CASSLGLAGGHETQYF
DNA: TGTGCCAGCAGCTTAGGACTAGCGGGGGGGCACGAGACCCAGTACTTC
size: many
D: TRBD2
J: TRBJ2-5
V: TRBV7-2

CDR3: CSAQSSGTTDSGANVLTF
DNA: TGCAGTGCTCAGTCCTCCGGGACAACCGACTCTGGGGCCAACGTCCTGACTTTC
size: few
D: NA
J: TRBJ2-6
V: TRBV20-1

CDR3: CASSLDGGRVEKLFF
DNA: TGTGCCAGCAGCTTAGATGGGGGGCGGGTTGAAAAACTGTTTTTT
size: few
D: NA
J: TRBJ1-4
V: TRBV7-2

CDR3: CASTRGGVDTEAFF
DNA: TGTGCCAGCACCAGAGGGGGCGTGGACACTGAAGCTTTCTTT
size: NA
D: TRBD1
J: TRBJ1-1
V: TRBV7-9

CDR3: CASTPKEPYNSPLHF
DNA: TGTGCCAGCACCCCAAAGGAGCCTTATAATTCACCCCTCCACTTT
size: NA
D: NA
J: TRBJ1-6
V: TRBV14